This paragraph covers one T cell receptor (beta chain) sequence. No antigen is known for it. The sample originates from a study of beta chain features in type 1 diabetes. Study results and limitations: A pattern of fewer insertions and more deletions at VDJ junctions was seen in type 1 diabetes patients. In every one of the four CD4+ subsets, TCRB CDR3s were moderately but significantly shorter in Type 1 diabetes patients.

CD45RO/CCR7/CD25/CD127/CD95/CD27 separated CD4+ naive, central memory, regulatory and stem cell-like memory cells by sorting. The entirety of the isolated RNA underwent reverse transcription, so expressed TCRB transcripts were sequenced. Profiled with immunoSEQ multiplex PCR; TCRdb holds only in-frame clones, not every one. This table has around 97,000 clones, over 25% appearing once. The V gene end was trimmed by 4 bases and the J gene end by 2 bases; junction bases not matched to a gene: 7. Germline lookup yields CDR1 MGHRA and CDR2 YSYEKL. The CDR3 runs to 17 residues. The receptor was derived from a woman aged 18 to 35 with type 1 diabetes. V and J are TRBV4-1 and TRBJ2-2; 10 nucleotides agree with TRBD1. Source material: central memory CD4+ T cells from blood. Here the CDR3 DNA reads TGCGCCAGCAGCCCGGGACAGGGGCGACGAAACACCGGGGAGCTGTTTTTT. It yields the protein CASSPGQGRRNTGELFF.